These 6 T cell receptor beta chains were all obtained from the same sample, sequenced in a study of human versus mouse CDR3 diversity and MHC coevolution. Assay used: immunoSEQ multiplex PCR; TCRdb lists only in-frame clones, some missing. The sample lists fewer than 100,000 clones; about 93% were seen once. The sequenced material came from naive CD4+ T cells from blood. Regarding subset: CD45RO-negative CD62L-positive naive CD4 T cells. These receptor sequences come from a person aged 30 to 69 in good health.

The V and J genes are TRBV9 and TRBJ2-7; tentative D call: TRBD2 (6 bases). Trimming left V 0 bases short and J 0 bases short, with 13 bases between. This CDR3 has 16 residues. CDR1 and CDR2 from the germline V gene are SGDLS and YYNGEE. The CDR3 nucleotides are TGTGCCAGCAGCGTAGCCCCAGCGGGCCGCTCCTACGAGCAGTACTTC. This gives the protein CASSVAPAGRSYEQYF.

This CDR3 reads CASSQGGGSSGNTIYF. The CDR3 nucleotides are TGTGCCAGCAGCCAAGGAGGAGGGAGCTCTGGAAACACCATATATTTT. The gene calls are TRBV9 and TRBJ1-3, with D unresolved. CDR3 length: 16 amino acids. Germline loops: CDR1 SGDLS, CDR2 YYNGEE. V was shortened by 4 bases and J by 0 bases, with 14 bases between the two germline ends.

CDR3 sequence: CASSLGGAGETQYF. In DNA form, the CDR3 reads TGTGCCAGCAGCTTGGGGGGAGCGGGTGAGACCCAGTACTTC. This chain joins TRBV7-3 and TRBJ2-5; D is possibly TRBD2 (6 bases). Germline V CDR1 and CDR2: SGHTA, FQGTGA. V lost 3 bases and J 5 bases, leaving 13 bases between the germline ends. The CDR3 loop spans 14 amino acids. Supplemented by reference TRBV7-3 and TRBJ2-5, the full variable domain reads GAGVSQTPSNKVTEKGKYVELRCDPISGHTALYWYRQSLGQGPEFLIYFQGTGAADDSGLPNDRFFAVRPEGSVSTLKIQRTERGDSAVYLCASSLGGAGETQYFGPGTRLLVL.

The chain carries TRBV5-4 and TRBJ2-1; D is unclear. Per germline, CDR1 SGHNT and CDR2 YYREEE (reference sequence). Trimming pared 4 bases from V and 8 bases from J, leaving 13 bases between. The CDR3 contains 13 residues. The CDR3 DNA follows: TGTGCCAGCAGCCCCCGTAACGGTGATGAGCAGTTCTTC. It yields the protein CASSPRNGDEQFF. The full variable domain, in which reference TRBV5-4 and TRBJ2-1 provide the parts outside the CDR3, is ETGVTQSPTHLIKTRGQQVTLRCSSQSGHNTVSWYQQALGQGPQFIFQYYREEENGRGNFPPRFSGLQFPNYSSELNVNALELDDSALYLCASSPRNGDEQFFGPGTRLTVL.

V gene TRBV9 combines with J gene TRBJ2-3; possible D gene TRBD1, 6 bases. Germline loops: CDR1 SGDLS, CDR2 YYNGEE. This CDR3 is 16 amino acids long. Trimming stripped 3 bases from V and 4 bases from J, with 18 bases between. As DNA, the CDR3 is TGTGCCAGCAGCGGACAGGCAGGGGCGATTTCAGATACGCAGTATTTT. It specifies CASSGQAGAISDTQYF.

This rearrangement joins TRBV27 to TRBJ2-5; TRBD1 agrees at 10 bases. J lost 2 bases, V lost 4 bases, and 4 bases had no gene match. In germline, CDR1 is MNHEY, CDR2 SMNVEV (reference sequence). This CDR3 has 15 amino acids. CDR3 protein: CASSSPDRGQETQYF. In DNA form, the CDR3 reads TGTGCCAGCAGTTCCCCGGACAGGGGGCAAGAGACCCAGTACTTC.